Listed below are T cell receptor beta chains from one sample, sequenced in a study of T cell clusters in autoimmune cytopenias. TCRdb re-called the multiplex PCR reads, yielding one record per CDR3 amino acid sequence without DNA. This repertoire comprises about 15,000 distinct CDR3 sequences; its ten largest clones make up around 2.1%. The sample taken for sequencing was peripheral blood. These receptors all come from a human donor with an autoimmune cytopenia or autoimmune hepatitis (not recorded which). CDR3s include the opening cysteine and the closing phenylalanine or tryptophan. Size tells how often a clone was seen (once, few, many) or the class of an expanded clone, and some rows leave it out.

j_call cdr3_length clone_size v_call cdr3_aa
TRBJ2-7 15 - TRBV12-3/TRBV12-4 CASSPLAGRAYEQYF
TRBJ1-2 12 - TRBV5-6 CASSLAAGLYTF
TRBJ1-1 14 - TRBV10-3 CAISEGPFYTEAFF
TRBJ1-2 14 - TRBV20-1 CSARDPGQAYGYTF
TRBJ1-2 14 - TRBV6-5 CASSLYRGRDGYTF
TRBJ2-7 11 - TRBV20-1 CSAGVGDEQYF
TRBJ1-2 13 - TRBV30 CAWRIGSPPGYTF
TRBJ1-1 13 - TRBV29-1 CSATGLPGTEAFF
TRBJ2-3 12 - TRBV5-6 CASSSKPDTQYF
TRBJ2-7 14 - TRBV27 CASSPRDSQYEQYF
TRBJ2-6 15 - TRBV5-4 CASSLIGPGANVLTF
TRBJ2-7 13 medium-sized TRBV6-5 CASSADRGLEQYF
TRBJ1-6 15 - TRBV30 CAWSWGGKGNSPLHF
TRBJ1-2 17 - TRBV5-4 CASSLVAGLRQDYGYTF
TRBJ2-3 14 - TRBV24-1 CATSDRREPDTQYF
TRBJ2-7 13 - TRBV20-1 CSATDIRTYEQYF
TRBJ1-2 14 - TRBV10-3 CAISESIGGRGYTF
TRBJ2-1 14 medium-sized TRBV29-1 CSVDGDTAYNEQFF
TRBJ1-2 14 medium-sized TRBV5-5 CASSLAYLRTADTF
TRBJ2-1 18 - TRBV12-3/TRBV12-4 CASSSGTSGESSYNEQFF
TRBJ2-1 14 - TRBV18 CASSPDRVYNEQFF
TRBJ1-1 13 - TRBV19 CATRRTGNTKAFF
TRBJ2-1 13 medium-sized TRBV29-1 CTLGGGVYGEQFF
TRBJ1-2 14 - TRBV12-3/TRBV12-4 CASSLSDRGSGYTF
TRBJ2-7 12 - TRBV15 CATSKASHEQYF
TRBJ2-7 13 - TRBV20-1 CSAPGTSGYEQYF
TRBJ2-1 13 - TRBV5-6 CASSWETSNEQFF
TRBJ2-5 16 - TRBV24-1 CATSDFGTSGQETQYF
TRBJ1-5 15 - TRBV6-5 CASSSDRSSNQPQHF
TRBJ1-4 16 - TRBV7-9 CASSQRQNGANEKLFF
TRBJ2-1 15 - TRBV19 CASSPTSISYNEQFF
TRBJ2-1 16 - TRBV24-1 CATSDPRSGDYNEQFF
TRBJ2-5 14 - TRBV20-1 CSARETGWGETQYF
TRBJ2-3 15 - TRBV19 CASSIGLAGTDTQYF
TRBJ1-5 15 - TRBV19 CASSIDGGANQPQHF
TRBJ2-1 18 - TRBV5-6 CASSPLGGRPSSYNEQFF
TRBJ2-7 16 - TRBV5-6 CASTLRGRVLAYEQYF
TRBJ2-4 15 - TRBV5-5 CASSFSGSVGNIQYF
TRBJ2-1 13 - TRBV7-2 CASSLARQNEQFF
TRBJ2-1 15 - TRBV27 CASSLAGTMPTEQFF
TRBJ1-6 16 - TRBV6-5 CASSPGQGAPNSPLHF
TRBJ1-5 14 - TRBV6-1 CASSLGPVGQPQHF
TRBJ2-1 13 - TRBV20-1 CSSASGRGNEQFF
TRBJ2-5 13 - TRBV12-3/TRBV12-4 CASSFWEKETQYF
TRBJ1-2 12 medium-sized TRBV29-1 CSVAGTSYGYTF
TRBJ2-7 18 - TRBV27 CASSIGLAGTVRVSEQYF